Only one count was recorded for the clone carrying this T cell receptor (beta chain). What it binds is not known. Only in-frame clones appear in the TCRdb table, and some are missing; sequencing was by immunoSEQ multiplex PCR. Seen here are some 1,400 clones, approximately 87% observed once, and the top ten hold 4.7%. The V end was cut by 4 bases, the J end by 0 bases, with 8 bases between. Germline CDR1 SGDLS, CDR2 YYNGEE. This CDR3 has 13 amino acids. The sample originates from a study of Tregs in tolerant kidney transplant recipients. General study findings and limits: Biological reproducibility was not directly addressed in this study.

The TCR originated in a human donor in good health. The rearrangement joins TRBV9 to TRBJ2-7; D is unresolved. Sequenced material: CD4+ T cells from blood cultured with allogeneic cells. The CDR3 sequence is CASSPTISYEQYF. The DNA for the CDR3 is TGTGCCAGCAGCCCCACGATCTCCTACGAGCAGTACTTC.